This TCR beta chain was documented in a study of cytomegalovirus exposure and HLA in healthy donors. CDR3 length: 16 residues. CDR1 is SNHLY and CDR2 is FYNNEI in the germline V gene. Trimming pared 5 bases from V and 4 bases from J, leaving 21 bases between. Amplification used 60 Vbeta primers and 13 Jbeta primers. Clones were sequenced by immunoSEQ multiplex PCR, and TCRdb holds only the in-frame ones, with some missing. The sample contains some 110,000 clones, 74% of which appear only once. The chain joins TRBV2 to TRBJ2-7; perhaps TRBD1 as D (6 bases). The source is a man under 40 in good health and CMV-seropositive. Material for sequencing was PBMCs. The CDR3 protein is CASSTPNPDRRYEQYF. The CDR3 DNA follows: TGTGCCAGCAGTACGCCGAATCCTGACAGGCGGTACGAGCAGTACTTC.